This TCR beta chain was found in a study of blood T cell repertoires in COVID-19. Trimming cost V 5 bases and J 3 bases; bases outside gene matches: 3. The CDR3 length is 14 residues. Germline V lookup: CDR1 SGHTA, CDR2 FQGNSA. The repertoire was sequenced with immunoSEQ multiplex PCR; TCRdb's copy has only in-frame clones and lacks some. The sample includes 150,000 to 200,000 clones, more than 70% seen only once; the top ten take less than 15%. This rearrangement joins TRBV7-2 to TRBJ1-2; TRBD1 aligns across 10 bases. The source is a man aged 18 to 29 with active or convalescent COVID-19. Sequencing was done on a sample of peripheral blood. The CDR3, as DNA: TGTGCCAGCAGCGGGGACAGGGGACACTATGGCTACACCTTC. This sequence encodes CASSGDRGHYGYTF.